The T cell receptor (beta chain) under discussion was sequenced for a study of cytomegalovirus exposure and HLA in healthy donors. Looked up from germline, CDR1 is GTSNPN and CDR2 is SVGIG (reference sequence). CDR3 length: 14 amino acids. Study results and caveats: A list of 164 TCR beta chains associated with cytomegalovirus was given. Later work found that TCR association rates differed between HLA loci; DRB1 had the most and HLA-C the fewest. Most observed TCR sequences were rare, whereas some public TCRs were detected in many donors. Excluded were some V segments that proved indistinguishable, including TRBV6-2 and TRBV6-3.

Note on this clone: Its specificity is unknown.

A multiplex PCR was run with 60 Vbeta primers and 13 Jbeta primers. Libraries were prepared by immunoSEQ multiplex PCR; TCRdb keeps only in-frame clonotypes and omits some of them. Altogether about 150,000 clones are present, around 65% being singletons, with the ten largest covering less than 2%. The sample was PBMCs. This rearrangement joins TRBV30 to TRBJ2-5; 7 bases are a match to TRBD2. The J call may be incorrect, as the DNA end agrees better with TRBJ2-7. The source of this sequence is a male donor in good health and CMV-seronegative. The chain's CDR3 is CAWRTITGGYEQYF. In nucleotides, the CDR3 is TGTGCCTGGAGGACGATCACGGGAGGCTACGAGCAGTACTTC.